The next 2 T cell receptor beta chains were all read from a single sample in a study of blood T cell repertoires in COVID-19. Clones were sequenced by immunoSEQ multiplex PCR, and TCRdb holds only the in-frame ones, with some missing. The sample contains about 250,000 clones, roughly 89% of which appear only once. The specimen was PBMCs or T cells enriched from blood (not recorded which). These receptors came from a woman aged 30 to 39 with acute COVID-19.

The chain recombines TRBV30 with TRBJ1-1; 8 nucleotides line up with TRBD1. V shed 3 bases, J shed 5 bases, and the junction held 2 bases outside the gene matches. The CDR3 runs to 12 residues. The germline V gene encodes CDR1 GTSNPN and CDR2 SVGIG (reference sequence). In DNA form, the CDR3 reads TGTGCCTGGAGCACAGGGGGAACTGAAGCTTTCTTT. It yields the protein CAWSTGGTEAFF.

The chain recombines TRBV11-3 with TRBJ2-7; D may be TRBD1 (6 bases). The CDR3 contains 19 residues. Trimming shortened V by 2 bases and J by 4 bases, and 27 bases separated the two germline ends. Germline V gives CDR1 SGHNT, CDR2 YENEEA. The DNA for the CDR3 is TGTGCCAGCAGCTTACCTAAAAAATCACAGGGTGAATTGGCGTACGAGCAGTACTTC. This sequence encodes CASSLPKKSQGELAYEQYF.